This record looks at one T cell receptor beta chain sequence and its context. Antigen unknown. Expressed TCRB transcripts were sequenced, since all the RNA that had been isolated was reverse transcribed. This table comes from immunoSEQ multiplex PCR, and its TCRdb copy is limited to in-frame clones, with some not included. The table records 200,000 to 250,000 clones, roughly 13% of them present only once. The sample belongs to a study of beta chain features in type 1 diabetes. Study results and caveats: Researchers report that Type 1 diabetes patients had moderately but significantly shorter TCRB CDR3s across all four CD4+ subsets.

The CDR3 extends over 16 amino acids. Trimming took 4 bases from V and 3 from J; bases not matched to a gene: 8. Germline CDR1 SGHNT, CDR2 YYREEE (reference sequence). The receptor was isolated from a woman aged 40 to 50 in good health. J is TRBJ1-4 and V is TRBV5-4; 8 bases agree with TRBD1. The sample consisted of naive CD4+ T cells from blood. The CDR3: CASSARTGGPNEKLFF. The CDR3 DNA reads TGTGCCAGCAGCGCGAGAACAGGGGGGCCTAATGAAAAACTGTTTTTT.